This T cell receptor (beta chain) was documented in a study of blood T cell repertoires in COVID-19. Study overall: COVID-19 samples from acute and convalescent phases originated in the United States, Italy and Spain.

The CDR3 is made up of 14 amino acids. The germline V gene encodes CDR1 MDHEN and CDR2 SYDVKM. V shed 6 bases, J shed 5 bases, and the junction held 9 bases outside the gene matches. Produced via immunoSEQ multiplex PCR; TCRdb's table is partial and in-frame only. The table has 200,000 to 250,000 clones, 86% seen once. The TCR comes from a man older than 75 with acute or convalescent COVID-19. The gene calls are TRBV28 and TRBJ2-5, with 7 bases lining up with TRBD2. Sequencing was carried out using peripheral blood. CDR3 amino acids: CASSAGGGFETQYF. As DNA, the CDR3 is TGTGCCAGCAGCGCAGGCGGGGGTTTCGAGACCCAGTACTTC.